The 4 T cell receptor beta chains reported below all come from one sample, sequenced in a study of cytomegalovirus exposure and HLA in healthy donors. The PCR ran on 60 Vbeta and 13 Jbeta primers. The data were produced by immunoSEQ multiplex PCR, yet TCRdb's version contains in-frame clones alone and is incomplete. Of around 150,000 clones in the sample, roughly 80% are singletons; the top ten hold about 2%. Sequencing was performed on PBMCs. The source is a young man in good health and CMV-seronegative.

V and J are TRBV11-2 and TRBJ1-1, with 7 bases that match TRBD1. From germline, CDR1 is SGHAT and CDR2 FQNNGV. V dropped 0 bases and J dropped 11; count of bases not matched to a gene: 12. CDR3 length: 15 residues. Here the CDR3 DNA reads TGTGCCAGCAGCTTAGATATCGGTCAGGGGGAGGAGGCTTTCTTT. Its protein product is CASSLDIGQGEEAFF.

The chain carries TRBV5-4 and TRBJ1-2; D is possibly TRBD1 (6 bases). Germline CDR1 SGHNT, CDR2 YYREEE (reference sequence). With 0 bases removed from V and 7 bases from J, the gap between germline ends came to 13 bases. The CDR3 spans 14 residues. The DNA of the CDR3 is TGTGCCAGCAGCTTGGAACTACAGGGATTTGGCTACACCTTC. Amino acid sequence: CASSLELQGFGYTF.

The chain employs TRBV5-1 and TRBJ2-1; 10 positions agree with TRBD2. Trimming took 4 bases from V and 8 from J; bases not matched to a gene: 3. Germline-derived CDR1 and CDR2 are SGHRS and YFSETQ. CDR3 length: 13 residues. CDR3 DNA: TGCGCCAGCAGCGGCCTAGCGGGAGATGAGCAGTTCTTC. Its protein is CASSGLAGDEQFF.

The chain's CDR3 is CASIPSEGFYEQYF. The DNA of the CDR3 is TGTGCCAGCATCCCCTCCGAGGGATTCTACGAGCAGTACTTC. The chain joins TRBV5-5 to TRBJ2-7, with TRBD2 as a possible D gene (5 bases). The CDR3 consists of 14 residues. Per the germline V gene, CDR1 is SGHKS and CDR2 is YYEKEE (reference sequence). V lost 6 bases and J 3 bases, leaving 16 bases between the germline ends.